Here is one TCR beta chain with its context. The antigen remains undetermined. V was cut by 1 base and J by 2 bases, with 9 bases left in between. CDR3 size: 14 residues. The germline CDR1 and CDR2 sequences are MNHNY and SVGAGI (reference sequence). The data stem from a study of cytomegalovirus exposure and HLA in healthy donors. Across the whole study: T cells numbering around 200 million yielded around 120 million unique TCR beta sequences in an earlier analysis. Broader study findings: Cytomegalovirus association was assigned to more than 150 TCR beta chains.

This PCR relied on a set of 60 Vbeta primers and 13 Jbeta primers. Measured with immunoSEQ multiplex PCR; TCRdb has only the in-frame clones, and not every one. The sample shows around 130,000 clones, about four fifths of them seen only once. The sequencing sample was made of PBMCs. The receptor's source is a woman in her late teens or twenties in good health and CMV-seronegative. The chain has TRBV6-6 and TRBJ2-7; D is possibly TRBD1 (5 bases). The DNA of the CDR3 is TGTGCCAGCAGTTACTTAACAGGAGCCTACGAGCAGTACTTC. Translation gives CASSYLTGAYEQYF.